The clone carrying this T cell receptor beta chain has a count of ten or more. Time point defined: patch test 1, 2 weeks after DPC sensitization. Described treatment: therapeutic diphenylcyclopropenone sensitization with weekly scalp DPC. Total RNA was isolated from unfractionated whole blood. This CDR3 is built from 12 residues. Trimming shortened V by 3 bases and J by 2 bases, and 2 bases separated the two germline ends. The V gene's germline CDR1 is MGHDK and CDR2 SYGVNS. MiXCR, run by TCRdb on the RACE reads, gives a single entry per CDR3 protein. The data contain 95,000 to 130,000 distinct CDR3 sequences, around an eighth of them seen just once; the ten biggest clones take up just over 1.4%. These data belong to a study of human T cells and chemical hapten exposure. At the level of the study: Alopecia areata, totalis or universalis affected patients who were mostly female.

The specimen was whole blood, collected in connection with sensitization to the hapten diphenylcyclopropenone (DPC). V is TRBV25-1 and J is TRBJ1-5; no clear D gene. This receptor was obtained from a woman between 50 and 59 years old with alopecia areata. Some clones in this sample may be carry-over from other donors' samples. The CDR3: CASSEGNQPQHF. The CDR3 region has the DNA TGTGCCAGCAGTGAGGGCAATCAGCCCCAGCATTTT.